One sample yielded the 16 T cell receptor beta chains listed below, sequenced in a study of blood T cell repertoires in COVID-19. Profiled with immunoSEQ multiplex PCR; TCRdb holds only in-frame clones, not every one. The sample includes about 250,000 clones, roughly 87% of them seen just once. The sequenced material came from peripheral blood. These receptor sequences come from a man aged 18-30 years with active or convalescent COVID-19.

The gene calls are TRBV18 and TRBJ1-1, with unresolved D. The V and J ends lost 2 bases and 4 bases respectively, with 17 bases between them. The germline CDR1 and CDR2 sequences are KGHSH and LQKENI. The CDR3 contains 16 residues. Written as DNA, the CDR3 is TGTGCCAGCTCACCATCCCTGCGGGATGCACCCACTGAAGCTTTCTTT. Its protein is CASSPSLRDAPTEAFF.

The chain employs TRBV28 and TRBJ1-4, with unresolved D. The CDR3 totals 18 residues. V shed 2 bases and J shed 3 bases, with 19 bases lying between them. The germline V gene has CDR1 MDHEN and CDR2 SYDVKM. The CDR3 loop reads CASSLRGGGRDANEKLFF. In DNA, the CDR3 is TGTGCCAGCAGTTTACGCGGCGGTGGGAGGGATGCTAATGAAAAACTGTTTTTT.

The rearrangement joins TRBV6-1 to TRBJ2-1; D perhaps matches TRBD2 (5 bases). Germline CDR1 and CDR2: MNHNS and SASEGT. The CDR3 covers 15 residues. V gave up 3 bases and J gave up 7 bases, with 16 bases separating them. CDR3 sequence: CASSERPPGINEQFF. For the CDR3, the DNA is TGTGCCAGCAGTGAGAGGCCCCCCGGGATAAATGAGCAGTTCTTC.

V and J are TRBV7-2 and TRBJ2-5; D gene uncertain. V lost 9 bases to trimming and J lost 5 bases, with 16 bases between them. Germline CDR1 reads SGHTA; CDR2 reads FQGNSA. The CDR3 length is 13 residues. Here the CDR3 DNA reads TGTGCCAGTAATTCAGATGCTAGGGAGACCCAGTACTTC. It specifies CASNSDARETQYF.

Turning to this clone: Other DNA sequences of this sample code for an identical CDR3. This rearrangement joins TRBV18 to TRBJ2-1; no clear D gene. The V gene's germline CDR1 is KGHSH and CDR2 LQKENI. The CDR3 is 15 residues long. The ends were cut back, 0 bases at V and 4 bases at J, with 10 bases in the middle. CDR3 nucleotides: TGTGCCAGCTCACCACCATCAGGATCATACAATGAGCAGTTCTTC. The encoded protein is CASSPPSGSYNEQFF.

The chain is built from TRBV7-2 and TRBJ2-1; 7 bases align to TRBD2. CDR1 and CDR2 (germline): SGHTA, FQGNSA. The CDR3 sequence is 14 residues long. V dropped 3 bases and J dropped 2; count of bases not matched to a gene: 1. This CDR3 reads CASSLRGTYNEQFF. CDR3 DNA: TGTGCCAGCAGCTTGCGGGGGACCTACAATGAGCAGTTCTTC.

The V and J genes are TRBV20-1 and TRBJ1-5; D gene unclear. The CDR3 contains 13 residues. V was clipped by 3 bases and J by 5 bases, with 11 bases between them. Per germline, CDR1 DFQATT and CDR2 SNEGSKA (reference sequence). The CDR3 coding sequence is TGCAGTGCTAGTCAGAAAGATTATCAGCCCCAGCATTTT. The encoded protein is CSASQKDYQPQHF.

This sequence joins TRBV7-9 and TRBJ2-3, with TRBD2 as a possible D gene (5 bases). The CDR3 is 15 residues long. The V end was cut by 4 bases, the J end by 2 bases, with 13 bases between. Germline-derived CDR1 and CDR2 are SEHNR and FQNEAQ (reference sequence). Here the CDR3 DNA reads TGTGCCAGCAGCTCTAGGGCGGGCCTCACAGATACGCAGTATTTT. Residues: CASSSRAGLTDTQYF.

The chain couples TRBV27 to TRBJ1-1; a weak D match, TRBD1 (5 bases). This CDR3 is 14 amino acids long. Germline lookup yields CDR1 MNHEY and CDR2 SMNVEV (reference sequence). Trimming stripped 0 bases from V and 6 bases from J, with 11 bases between. The CDR3 loop reads CASSLSRVGPEAFF. CDR3 bases: TGTGCCAGCAGTTTATCCAGGGTAGGTCCTGAAGCTTTCTTT.

This rearrangement joins TRBV28 to TRBJ1-1, with D maybe TRBD1 (6 bases). There are 15 residues in the CDR3. V lost 5 bases, J lost 3 bases, and 16 bases lay in between. Germline values: CDR1 MDHEN, CDR2 SYDVKM. The CDR3 DNA reads as TGTGCCAGCAGTCGACGGACAGTCAAGGACACTGAAGCTTTCTTT. Translated, it gives CASSRRTVKDTEAFF.

V gene TRBV5-5 combines with J gene TRBJ2-6; no clear D gene. The V and J ends lost 5 bases and 0 bases respectively, with 12 bases between them. The CDR3 consists of 16 residues. The V gene's germline CDR1 is SGHKS and CDR2 YYEKEE (reference sequence). The CDR3 nucleotides are TGTGCCAGCAGTTACATTCCCAGCTCTGGGGCCAACGTCCTGACTTTC. Translated: CASSYIPSSGANVLTF. Full variable domain (missing parts from reference TRBV5-5 and TRBJ2-6): DAGVTQSPTHLIKTRGQQVTLRCSPISGHKSVSWYQQVLGQGPQFIFQYYEKEERGRGNFPDRFSARQFPNYSSELNVNALLLGDSALYLCASSYIPSSGANVLTFGAGSRLTVL.

This clone has more than one count but fewer than ten. The chain carries TRBV3-1 (or the pseudogene TRBV3-2) and TRBJ1-1, with 8 bases that match TRBD1. The CDR3 has 13 residues. Unmatched junction bases numbered 3, after V lost 3 bases and J lost 6 bases. The germline CDR1 and CDR2 sequences are LGHDT and YNNKEL (reference sequence). For the CDR3, the DNA is TGTGCCAGCAGCCATGAGACAGGGGCTGAAGCTTTCTTT. Its protein is CASSHETGAEAFF.

As for this clone: Additional DNA sequences in this sample encode the identical CDR3. The chain carries TRBV18 and TRBJ2-3; 10 bases match TRBD2. This CDR3 region has 15 residues. With V trimmed by 2 bases and J by 2 bases, 1 base remained unmatched. CDR1 is KGHSH and CDR2 is LQKENI in the germline V gene. The CDR3: CASSPTSGDTDTQYF. CDR3 DNA sequence: TGTGCCAGCTCACCAACTAGCGGGGACACAGATACGCAGTATTTT.

The J gene is TRBJ2-1, the V gene TRBV25-1; possibly TRBD1 for D (5 bases). Germline assignment: CDR1 MGHDK and CDR2 SYGVNS. The CDR3 is made up of 15 amino acids. Trimming cost V 6 bases and J 5 bases, with 17 bases left between them. DNA for the CDR3: TGTGCCAGCAGAGGCCCGCAGGGTAAGGACAATGAGCAGTTCTTC. As protein: CASRGPQGKDNEQFF. The full variable domain, in which reference TRBV25-1 and TRBJ2-1 provide the parts outside the CDR3, is EADIYQTPRYLVIGTGKKITLECSQTMGHDKMYWYQQDPGMELHLIHYSYGVNSTEKGDLSSESTVSRIRTEHFPLTLESARPSHTSQYLCASRGPQGKDNEQFFGPGTRLTVL.

V gene TRBV28 combines with J gene TRBJ2-1; 11 bases map to TRBD2. The length of the CDR3 is 14 residues. Trimming at V came to 10 bases and at J to 6 bases, leaving 8 bases not matched to a gene. From germline, CDR1 is MDHEN and CDR2 SYDVKM. The CDR3 protein is CATQTSGGFNEQFF. Here the CDR3 DNA reads TGTGCCACCCAAACTAGCGGGGGTTTCAATGAGCAGTTCTTC. The full variable domain, rest sourced from reference TRBV28 and TRBJ2-1, is DVKVTQSSRYLVKRTGEKVFLECVQDMDHENMFWYRQDPGLGLRLIYFSYDVKMKEKGDIPEGYSVSREKKERFSLILESASTNQTSMYLCATQTSGGFNEQFFGPGTRLTVL.

This clone was counted only a few times. The V call is TRBV27, the J call TRBJ1-1; TRBD1 is a possible D gene (6 bases). The CDR3 covers 14 residues. Germline V gene data show CDR1 as MNHEY and CDR2 as SMNVEV (reference sequence). Trimming took 3 bases from V and 3 from J, leaving 11 bases between them. As DNA, the CDR3 is TGTGCCAGCAGTTTTTCAGGGGTTTACACTGAAGCTTTCTTT. This encodes CASSFSGVYTEAFF.